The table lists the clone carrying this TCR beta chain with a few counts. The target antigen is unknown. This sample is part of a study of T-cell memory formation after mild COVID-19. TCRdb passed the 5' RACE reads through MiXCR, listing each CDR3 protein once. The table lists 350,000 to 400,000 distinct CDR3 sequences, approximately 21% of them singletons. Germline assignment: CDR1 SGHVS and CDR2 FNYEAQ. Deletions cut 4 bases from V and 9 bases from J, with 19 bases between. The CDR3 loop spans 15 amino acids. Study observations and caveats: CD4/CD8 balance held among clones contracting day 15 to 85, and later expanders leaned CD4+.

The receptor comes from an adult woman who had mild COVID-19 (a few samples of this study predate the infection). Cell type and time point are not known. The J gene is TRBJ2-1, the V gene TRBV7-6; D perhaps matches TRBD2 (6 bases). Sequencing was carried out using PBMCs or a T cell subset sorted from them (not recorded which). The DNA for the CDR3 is TGTGCCAGCAGCTCCCGATATGGCGGGAATGGTGAGCAGTTCTTC. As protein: CASSSRYGGNGEQFF.